A single sample is the source of the 16 T cell receptor beta chains below, sequenced in a study of blood T cell repertoires in COVID-19. The data were produced by immunoSEQ multiplex PCR, yet TCRdb's version contains in-frame clones alone and is incomplete. The sample consists of approximately 300,000 clones, more than 70% of them appearing once. The specimen sequenced was peripheral blood. Receptors were obtained from a woman in her thirties with COVID-19, enrolled during active disease.

This clone appeared a single time. This sequence joins TRBV6-2 or TRBV6-3 and TRBJ2-2; 11 nucleotides agree with TRBD2. The CDR3 is 16 residues long. V shed 6 bases and J 5 bases; nucleotides not matched to a gene: 8. Per the germline V gene, CDR1 is MNHEY and CDR2 is SVGEGT. This CDR3 is CASSPTTSGKTGELFF. DNA for the CDR3: TGTGCCAGCAGCCCGACGACTAGCGGGAAAACCGGGGAGCTGTTTTTT.

The rearrangement links TRBV27 to TRBJ2-3; 7 bases fit TRBD2. This CDR3 spans 17 amino acids. The germline CDR1 and CDR2 sequences are MNHEY and SMNVEV (reference sequence). Trimming took 6 bases from V and 4 from J; bases not matched to a gene: 16. This chain's CDR3 is CASSIRVAWGGSDTQYF. CDR3 DNA: TGTGCCAGCAGCATAAGGGTGGCCTGGGGGGGTTCAGATACGCAGTATTTT.

This sequence joins TRBV7-9 and TRBJ2-5; D possibly corresponds to TRBD1 (5 bases). The V gene's germline CDR1 is SEHNR and CDR2 FQNEAQ (reference sequence). The CDR3 runs to 14 residues. V was trimmed by 1 base and J by 5 bases, leaving 11 bases between them. The CDR3 coding sequence is TGTGCCAGCAGCTTAGAGATTAGGGGTGAGACCCAGTACTTC. It encodes CASSLEIRGETQYF.

This chain uses TRBV14 with TRBJ2-5, with 7 bases that match TRBD1. The CDR3 has 16 amino acids. CDR1 and CDR2 (germline): SGHDN, FVKESK. J gave up 4 bases and V 4 bases, and 12 bases lay outside the gene matches. The chain's CDR3 is CASSPPRRQGGETQYF. For the CDR3, the DNA is TGTGCCAGCAGCCCCCCCCGCCGACAGGGTGGAGAGACCCAGTACTTC.

The V call is TRBV28, the J call TRBJ2-7, with TRBD2 matching over 7 bases. Germline lookup yields CDR1 MDHEN and CDR2 SYDVKM. This CDR3 region has 15 residues. The V gene end was trimmed by 4 bases and the J gene end by 4 bases; junction bases not matched to a gene: 10. The DNA for the CDR3 is TGTGCCAGCAGTTCCGGGTCCCGGGGGGTTTACGAGCAGTACTTC. Its translation: CASSSGSRGVYEQYF.

The chain couples TRBV10-3 to TRBJ1-1, with no clear D. The germline V and J ends were trimmed by 3 bases and 4 bases, with 6 bases remaining between them. The length of the CDR3 is 12 residues. The germline CDR1 and CDR2 sequences are ENHRY and SYGVKD. The CDR3 spells CAISDRGTEAFF. The DNA for the CDR3 is TGTGCCATCAGTGATCGGGGCACTGAAGCTTTCTTT.

The genes are TRBV19 and TRBJ1-3, with a weak D call TRBD1 (6 bases). This CDR3 is 16 amino acids long. Germline loops: CDR1 LNHDA, CDR2 SQIVND (reference sequence). Trimming left V 6 bases short and J 0 bases short, with 15 bases between. The DNA of the CDR3 is TGTGCCAGTAGCCAAACACCAGGGGCCTCTGGAAACACCATATATTTT. Its protein product is CASSQTPGASGNTIYF.

This clone was detected once. V gene TRBV14 combines with J gene TRBJ2-1, with TRBD1 matching over 11 bases. Germline-derived CDR1 and CDR2 are SGHDN and FVKESK. The V segment lost 4 bases and the J segment 4 bases; nucleotides outside the gene matches: 6. The CDR3 has 16 amino acids. CDR3 loop: CASSPRTGGNYNEQFF. CDR3 nucleotide sequence: TGTGCCAGCAGCCCTAGGACAGGGGGCAATTACAATGAGCAGTTCTTC. The full variable domain, with the rest looked up from reference TRBV14 and TRBJ2-1, is EAGVTQFPSHSVIEKGQTVTLRCDPISGHDNLYWYRRVMGKEIKFLLHFVKESKQDESGMPNNRFLAERTGGTYSTLKVQPAELEDSGVYFCASSPRTGGNYNEQFFGPGTRLTVL.

The chain has TRBV5-5 and TRBJ1-2; D perhaps matches TRBD1 (5 bases). Germline V gene lookup returns CDR1 SGHKS and CDR2 YYEKEE (reference sequence). The CDR3 is made up of 15 amino acids. V dropped 5 bases and J dropped 0 bases, with 14 bases sitting between them. The CDR3 DNA is TGTGCCAGCAGGCCAGCAGGGCAAACTAACTATGGCTACACCTTC. Translation: CASRPAGQTNYGYTF.

The V call is TRBV7-3, the J call TRBJ2-3; perhaps TRBD2 as D (5 bases). V lost 0 bases and J 3 bases, leaving 10 bases between the germline ends. The CDR3 has 15 residues. Germline V CDR1 and CDR2: SGHTA, FQGTGA. The CDR3 here is CASSLTGVVTDTQYF. CDR3 DNA sequence: TGTGCCAGCAGCTTAACGGGAGTAGTAACAGATACGCAGTATTTT.

The chain joins TRBV5-1 to TRBJ1-4; 10 nucleotides line up with TRBD1. CDR1 is SGHRS and CDR2 is YFSETQ in the germline V gene. The CDR3 contains 16 residues. Unmatched junction bases numbered 8, after V lost 6 bases and J lost 3 bases. CDR3 DNA: TGCGCCAGCACAACGACAGGGGGCGCGGCTAATGAAAAACTGTTTTTT. This sequence encodes CASTTTGGAANEKLFF.

Only a few counts were recorded for this clone. The same CDR3 arises from other DNA sequences in this sample as well. The chain joins TRBV6-5 to TRBJ2-3; possible D gene TRBD2, 6 bases. The V and J ends lost 8 bases and 3 bases respectively, with 12 bases between them. The CDR3 covers 13 residues. CDR1 is MNHEY, CDR2 SVGAGI, per germline. CDR3 sequence reads: CASRRDLTDTQYF. The CDR3 region has the DNA TGTGCCAGCCGGCGGGACTTAACAGATACGCAGTATTTT.

This clone was seen only a few times. The chain couples TRBV28 to TRBJ1-1; tentatively, D is TRBD1 (5 bases). This CDR3 contains 12 residues. Between the trimmed V and J ends, which lost 3 bases and 9 bases, there was a span of 11 bases. Germline CDR1 reads MDHEN; CDR2 reads SYDVKM. The chain's CDR3 is CASSFWRTQAFF. The CDR3 nucleotides read TGTGCCAGCAGTTTTTGGCGGACACAAGCTTTCTTT.

V gene TRBV9 combines with J gene TRBJ1-2; no firm D call. CDR1 and CDR2 (germline): SGDLS, YYNGEE. Trimming removed 0 bases at V and 6 bases at J, with 15 bases between. The CDR3 runs 15 residues. The CDR3 DNA follows: TGTGCCAGCAGCGTAGAGGGAGACTTACTCCATGGCTACACCTTC. Translating gives CASSVEGDLLHGYTF.

The genes are TRBV2 and TRBJ2-1; 15 bases agree with TRBD2. Germline lookup yields CDR1 SNHLY and CDR2 FYNNEI. The CDR3 extends over 13 amino acids. The J segment lost 15 bases and the V segment lost 8 bases, leaving 8 bases of the junction unmatched. CDR3 protein: CASGTSGRTLLFF. Here the CDR3 DNA reads TGTGCCAGCGGGACTAGCGGGAGGACACTTCTGTTCTTC.

The V call is TRBV25-1, the J call TRBJ2-7; a possible D gene is TRBD2 (6 bases). The CDR3 runs to 16 residues. Trimming stripped 0 bases from V and 9 bases from J, with 21 bases between. Germline V lookup: CDR1 MGHDK, CDR2 SYGVNS. The CDR3 is CASSEYFRDGGMRQYF. The CDR3 DNA follows: TGTGCCAGCAGTGAATATTTCAGGGACGGGGGTATGAGGCAGTACTTC.